The clone carrying this TCR beta chain was recorded a few times. The germline V gene has CDR1 SGHTA and CDR2 FQGTGA. The germline V and J ends were trimmed by 2 bases and 0 bases, with 5 bases remaining between them. There are 14 residues in the CDR3. This sample stems from a study of cytomegalovirus exposure and HLA in healthy donors. PCR employed 60 Vbeta and 13 Jbeta primers. Measured with immunoSEQ multiplex PCR; TCRdb has only the in-frame clones, and not every one. Here the sample spans over 40,000 clones, over 55% being singletons. The sequenced material came from PBMCs. This clonotype originated in a man between 60 and 75 years old in good health and CMV-seropositive. The chain recombines TRBV7-3 with TRBJ2-1, with D uncertain. CDR3 bases: TGTGCCAGCAGCTTAGAGAGCTCCTACAATGAGCAGTTCTTC. Protein product: CASSLESSYNEQFF.